Described below is a single TCR beta chain sequence and its context. This clonotype was found many times. Its antigen remains unidentified. Per-base quality was not reported, and no clone a single base away is much larger than it. This sample was included in a study of T cells in Graves' hyperthyroidism and ophthalmopathy (dated by TCRdb to the late 2010s). Study-level background: Peripheral blood was collected at initial diagnosis, before any treatment. To identify TCR V-J signatures that set the groups apart, the researchers used a discovery cohort of 100 patients, made up of 43 with Graves' ophthalmopathy and 57 with stable Graves' hyperthyroidism. An independent validation cohort of about 19 hyperthyroidism patients and about 16 patients who later progressed to ophthalmopathy tested prospective prediction of ophthalmopathy. For training and testing, the 100 or so patients in the discovery cohort were randomly divided in a 7:3 ratio. In addition, the study compared T-cell repertoires in thyroid tissue and in blood from a handful of Graves' hyperthyroidism patients. After sampling, hyperthyroidism patients received methimazole starting at 30 mg daily, and ophthalmopathy patients received high-dose intravenous methylprednisolone. The paper describes TCR Vbeta CDR3 sequencing of around 130 peripheral blood samples, made up of about 41 ophthalmopathy patients, 70 to 75 hyperthyroidism patients and 17 progressor patients. Results the study describes overall, beyond this receptor: Sample size was not statistically predetermined, and blinding of investigators to group allocation was not performed. In cross-validation, a model built on a 13 V-J signature told ophthalmopathy apart from stable hyperthyroidism with roughly 87% sensitivity and 81% to 82% specificity, and in testing the same model reached 80%/75%. Most expanded thyroid clonotypes (frequency above 0.001) were also detected in blood, a finding suggesting that blood repertoires may reflect thyroid immune responses. In validation, progression to ophthalmopathy was predicted by the model with roughly 69% sensitivity and 72% to 80% specificity, a median of about 6.4 months before onset.

Hyperthyroidism patients were aged 18 to 65 years and newly diagnosed, with disease duration of less than 2 months. The study excluded patients with uncontrolled infections, other autoimmune diseases, pregnancy or lactation. Diagnoses were based on clinical symptoms, serum thyroxine and TRAb, thyroid ultrasound and orbital computed tomography. Blood from progressor patients was drawn when they were first diagnosed with hyperthyroidism, before any ophthalmopathy symptoms appeared. Ficoll-Paque density gradient centrifugation was used to isolate PBMCs from 8.5 to 10 ml of fresh peripheral blood. Progressor patients were defined as those initially diagnosed with Graves' hyperthyroidism in whom ophthalmopathy developed during follow-up. Total RNA was extracted with Trizol reagent, and quality was checked on an Agilent 2100 Bioanalyzer. TCR beta CDR3 regions were amplified from RNA transcripts. The first round of RT-PCR for the TCR CDR3 was performed with the HTBI primer set and the Qiagen OneStep RT-PCR kit. Libraries were constructed in a second round of multiplex PCR, after which size selection and purification were performed. The libraries were sequenced on an Illumina HiSeq2000 using paired-end 100 bp reads. In the source study's methods: SOAPnuke was used to process the raw data, throwing out any read that contained adapters or uncalled bases, had a mean Phred below 15, or lacked an exact constant-primer or identifier match. High-quality paired reads were merged using COPE v1.2.5, and each unique nucleotide sequence was defined as a clonotype. Clonotypes were aligned to IMGT TRBV, TRBD and TRBJ reference segments using MiTCR v1.1. Only V-J combinations with frequency above 0.0001, covering approximately 99% of repertoires, were analysed. The TCS score was defined as the ratio of F50 (clonal expansion) to E x V (chaos), calculated using BLOSUM62-based TCRdist between CDR3 peptides within each V-J. Welch's t-statistics and random forest reduced around 550 V-J features to roughly 13, which were used in a naive Bayes classifier (R e1071). TCRdb reworked the public reads: Q25 trimming with fastp, MiXCR clone assembly, productive beta chains retained. For every CDR3 protein sequence, its rows merge into one entry that carries the most common genes and DNA. TCRdb's processing, not the authors' own work, is the source of the V and J calls. The sample yields 280,000 or so distinct CDR3 sequences; less than 30% were counted once. The top ten clonotypes cover about 30% of the sample.

The CDR3 numbers 12 residues from cysteine through phenylalanine. Only CDR3 DNA is held: 36 bases, read in frame from base 1. The germline V gene gives CDR1 as SQVTM and CDR2 as ANQGSEA. Between the V and J ends, shortened by 4 bases and 3 bases respectively, the junction contains 6 bases. This clonotype was sampled from a middle-aged man with Graves' hyperthyroidism that later progressed to Graves' ophthalmopathy. Material for sequencing was blood. In this chain, TRBV29-1 is recombined with TRBJ2-2, with the D gene uncertain. The DNA is as follows: TGCAGCGTTGGCCCGCACACCGGGGAGCTGTTTTTT. This is translated as CSVGPHTGELFF.